These 5 T cell receptor beta chains share one sample of origin, sequenced in a study of T cell responses to AZD1222 COVID-19 vaccine. The data were produced by immunoSEQ multiplex PCR, yet TCRdb's version contains in-frame clones alone and is incomplete. In the table there are roughly 120,000 clones, roughly 90% of which are singletons. Sample: peripheral blood, taken on day 0 of AZD1222 vaccination. Receptor source: an adult in good health.

The chain has TRBV7-9 and TRBJ1-5; no definite D call. Germline-derived CDR1 and CDR2 are SEHNR and FQNEAQ (reference sequence). This CDR3 comprises 14 residues. V was clipped by 2 bases and J by 6 bases, with 11 bases between them. The CDR3 sequence is CASSLNEGVQPQHF. CDR3 DNA sequence: TGTGCCAGCAGCTTAAATGAGGGAGTTCAGCCCCAGCATTTT.

The chain joins TRBV24-1 to TRBJ2-2, with 8 bases aligning to TRBD2. This CDR3 comprises 18 residues. V gave up 5 bases and J gave up 0 bases; unmatched junction bases: 10. Germline V gene data show CDR1 as KGHDR and CDR2 as SFDVKD. The DNA of the CDR3 is TGTGCCACCAGTGCCTCCCTCGGGGGGGTCACGAACACCGGGGAGCTGTTTTTT. Amino acid sequence: CATSASLGGVTNTGELFF.

The chain recombines TRBV28 with TRBJ2-6, with D possibly TRBD1 on 5 matching bases. The CDR3 has 15 residues. The germline gives CDR1 MDHEN, CDR2 SYDVKM. V was trimmed by 3 bases and J by 3 bases, leaving 9 bases between them. This CDR3 is CASSLQGYGANVLTF. The CDR3 region has the DNA TGTGCCAGCAGTTTGCAGGGATATGGGGCCAACGTCCTGACTTTC.

This clone was picked up one time. The V gene is TRBV2, the J gene TRBJ2-1; D is unclear. Looked up from germline, CDR1 is SNHLY and CDR2 is FYNNEI. The CDR3 contains 14 residues. Trimming took off 3 bases at V and 4 bases at J, with 10 bases between the two ends. Here the CDR3 reads CASSEGWVYNEQFF. The CDR3 nucleotides are TGTGCCAGCAGTGAGGGGTGGGTATACAATGAGCAGTTCTTC.

The rearrangement joins TRBV5-8 to TRBJ1-1, with D perhaps matching TRBD1 (5 bases). CDR3 length: 14 residues. V was cut by 4 bases and J by 7 bases, with 17 bases left in between. The V gene's germline CDR1 is SGHTS and CDR2 YDEGEE. CDR3 coding DNA: TGTGCCAGCAGCGGAGGGACCCGGACTCTTGAAGCTTTCTTT. Encoded protein: CASSGGTRTLEAFF.